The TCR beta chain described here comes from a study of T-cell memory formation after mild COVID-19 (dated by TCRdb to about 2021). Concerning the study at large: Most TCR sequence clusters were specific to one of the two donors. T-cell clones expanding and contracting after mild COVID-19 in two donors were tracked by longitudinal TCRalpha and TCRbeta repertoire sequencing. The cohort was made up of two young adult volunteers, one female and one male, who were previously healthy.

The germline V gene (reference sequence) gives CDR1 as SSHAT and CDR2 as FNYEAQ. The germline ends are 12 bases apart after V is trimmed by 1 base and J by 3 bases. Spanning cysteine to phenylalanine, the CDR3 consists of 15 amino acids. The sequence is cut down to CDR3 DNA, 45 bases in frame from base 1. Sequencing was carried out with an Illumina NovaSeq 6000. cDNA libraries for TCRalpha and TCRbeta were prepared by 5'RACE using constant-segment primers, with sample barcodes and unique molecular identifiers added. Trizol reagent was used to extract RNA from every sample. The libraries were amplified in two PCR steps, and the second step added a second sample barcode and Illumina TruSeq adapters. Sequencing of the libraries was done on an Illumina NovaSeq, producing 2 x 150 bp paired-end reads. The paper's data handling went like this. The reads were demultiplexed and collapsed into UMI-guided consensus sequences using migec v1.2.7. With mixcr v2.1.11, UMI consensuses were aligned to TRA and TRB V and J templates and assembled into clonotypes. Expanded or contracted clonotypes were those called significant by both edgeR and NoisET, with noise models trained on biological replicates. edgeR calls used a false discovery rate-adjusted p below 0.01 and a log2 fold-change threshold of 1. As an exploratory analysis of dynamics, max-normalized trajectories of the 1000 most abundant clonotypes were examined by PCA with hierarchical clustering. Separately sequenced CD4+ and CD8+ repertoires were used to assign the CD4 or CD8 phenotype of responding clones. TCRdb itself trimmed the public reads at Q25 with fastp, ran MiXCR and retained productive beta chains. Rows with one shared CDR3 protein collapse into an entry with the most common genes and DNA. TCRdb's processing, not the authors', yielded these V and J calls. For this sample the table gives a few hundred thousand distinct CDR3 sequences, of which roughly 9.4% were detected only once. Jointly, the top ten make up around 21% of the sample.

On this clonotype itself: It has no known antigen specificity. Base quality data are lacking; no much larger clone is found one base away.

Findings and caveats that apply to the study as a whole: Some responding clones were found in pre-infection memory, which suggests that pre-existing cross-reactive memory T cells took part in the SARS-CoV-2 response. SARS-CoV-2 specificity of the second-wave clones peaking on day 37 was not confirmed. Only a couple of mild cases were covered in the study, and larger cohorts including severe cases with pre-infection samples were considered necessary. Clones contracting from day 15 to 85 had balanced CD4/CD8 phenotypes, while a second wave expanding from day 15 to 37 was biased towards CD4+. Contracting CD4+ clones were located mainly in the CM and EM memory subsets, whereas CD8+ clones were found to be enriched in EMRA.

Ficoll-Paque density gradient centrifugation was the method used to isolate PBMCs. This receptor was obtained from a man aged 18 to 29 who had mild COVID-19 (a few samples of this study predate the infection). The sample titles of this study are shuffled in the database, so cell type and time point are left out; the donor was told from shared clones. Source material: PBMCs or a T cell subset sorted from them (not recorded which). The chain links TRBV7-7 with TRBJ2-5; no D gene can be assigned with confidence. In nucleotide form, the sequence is TGTGCCAGCAGCTTAGGAGTCACGCCGAAAGAGACCCAGTACTTC. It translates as CASSLGVTPKETQYF.